The sample holds a few counts of the clone carrying this T cell receptor (beta chain). The antigen is not known. These data come from a study of blood T cells in healthy people across ages. This CDR3 has 15 amino acids. Germline V CDR1 and CDR2: DFQATT, SNEGSKA (reference sequence). Germline trimming cut 5 bases from V and 5 bases from J; bases unmatched to any gene: 8. Findings of the study overall: In long-lived donors, naive CD4+ cell counts and diversity exceeded those of aged donors.

Then a second PCR, running roughly 7 to 11 cycles, was carried out with a sample-barcoded 5' primer and a J-beta primer mix. TCRdb re-analysed the 5' RACE reads in MiXCR, keeping a single row per CDR3 protein. The table records approximately 800,000 distinct CDR3 sequences, 50% to 65% of them present only once. Sample donors were healthy Caucasian individuals that came from Russia, aged roughly 6 to 100. Every donor contributed 7.5 to 10 milliliters of peripheral blood by blood draw. Input material: blood. This chain uses TRBV20-1 with TRBJ2-7, with 14 bases that match TRBD2. This clonotype was obtained from an elderly man in good health. The CDR3: CSALRLAGGRNEQYF. The DNA of the CDR3 is TGCAGTGCTTTGCGACTAGCGGGAGGGAGGAACGAGCAGTACTTC.